These T cell receptor beta chains were read from a single sample in a study of neurological immune-mediated disorders. TCRdb reprocessed the 5' RACE reads with MiXCR, giving one entry per CDR3 protein. The data show tens of thousands of distinct CDR3 sequences, 3% to 5% seen once. The sequenced sample was PBMCs. Receptors were obtained from a man younger than 40 with multiple sclerosis. Both conserved end residues are part of each CDR3. The order of the fields is D gene, V gene, J gene, clone size, CDR3 DNA, CDR3 protein. A D gene is named only where the DNA matches it firmly. The size entry is marked missing in some rows and otherwise reads once, few, many or a size class.

D: TRBD1; V: TRBV6-6; J: TRBJ1-4; size: many; DNA: TGTGCCAGCAGTTACTCGAGGCCCCGACAGGGTGGAGAAAAACTGTTTTTT; CDR3: CASSYSRPRQGGEKLFF
D: .; V: TRBV2; J: TRBJ2-2; size: few; DNA: TGTGCCAGCGGACGGGGACCTACCGGGGAGCTGTTTTTT; CDR3: CASGRGPTGELFF
D: .; V: TRBV6-5; J: TRBJ1-3; size: many; DNA: TGTGCCAGCAGCCGGGCCGACTCTGGAAACACCATATATTTT; CDR3: CASSRADSGNTIYF
D: .; V: TRBV9; J: TRBJ2-1; size: many; DNA: TGTGCCAGCAGCGTAGGGGCAGACCTAAAAAATGAGCAGTTCTTC; CDR3: CASSVGADLKNEQFF
D: TRBD1; V: TRBV9; J: TRBJ2-7; size: many; DNA: TGTGCCAGCAGCAAGGACAGGGGTCACGAGCAGTACTTC; CDR3: CASSKDRGHEQYF
D: .; V: TRBV6-2/TRBV6-3; J: TRBJ2-7; size: few; DNA: TGTGCCAGCAGTTCTCACTTCGGGGGAACCTACGAGCAGTACTTC; CDR3: CASSSHFGGTYEQYF
D: .; V: TRBV20-1; J: TRBJ2-3; size: many; DNA: TGCAGTGTAGCGGCTAGCACAGATACGCAGTATTTT; CDR3: CSVAASTDTQYF
D: .; V: TRBV20-1; J: TRBJ2-1; size: many; DNA: TGCAGTGCTGGGTCCCCTAGAAGTTTCTACAATGAGCAGTTCTTC; CDR3: CSAGSPRSFYNEQFF
D: .; V: TRBV2; J: TRBJ2-5; size: many; DNA: TGTGCCAGCACTGGGGGCAGGGGAAGCGAGACCCAGTACTTC; CDR3: CASTGGRGSETQYF
D: .; V: TRBV10-1; J: TRBJ2-7; size: many; DNA: TGCGCCAGCAGTCCGGGACAAGTATCCTACGAGCAGTACTTC; CDR3: CASSPGQVSYEQYF
D: .; V: TRBV7-2; J: TRBJ1-1; size: many; DNA: TGTGCCAGCAGCTTAGCGGGCAGGGCAGGGGCTTTCTTT; CDR3: CASSLAGRAGAFF
D: .; V: TRBV5-1; J: TRBJ2-2; size: many; DNA: TGCGCCAGCAGCTTGGGGAGCGGGAACACCGGGGAGCTGTTTTTT; CDR3: CASSLGSGNTGELFF
D: TRBD2; V: TRBV3-1; J: TRBJ2-2; size: many; DNA: TGTGCCAGCAGCCAAGGGACTAGCCGGGGCACCGGGGAGCTGTTTTTT; CDR3: CASSQGTSRGTGELFF
D: TRBD2; V: TRBV9; J: TRBJ2-3; size: many; DNA: TGTGCCAGCAGCGGAGACATGGCGGGGGGACTTCGACGGGATACGCAGTATTTT; CDR3: CASSGDMAGGLRRDTQYF
D: .; V: TRBV7-6; J: TRBJ2-3; size: few; DNA: TGTGCCAGCAGCTACCGGGACTCAACTCGGGATACGCAGTATTTT; CDR3: CASSYRDSTRDTQYF
D: TRBD1; V: TRBV20-1; J: TRBJ2-4; size: .; DNA: TGCAGTGCAGACAGGGGGTCCAAAAACATTCAGTACTTC; CDR3: CSADRGSKNIQYF
D: .; V: TRBV7-9; J: TRBJ2-7; size: many; DNA: TGTGCCAGCAGCCCTCGGGGTAACGAGCAGTACTTC; CDR3: CASSPRGNEQYF
D: .; V: TRBV29-1; J: TRBJ2-5; size: many; DNA: TGCAGTGCTTCGCCGGACACCGGAGTCGCCCAGTACTTC; CDR3: CSASPDTGVAQYF
D: .; V: TRBV6-5; J: TRBJ1-1; size: many; DNA: TGTGCCAGCAGTCGTGGGTCGATGAACACTGAAGCTTTCTTT; CDR3: CASSRGSMNTEAFF
D: .; V: TRBV6-2/TRBV6-3; J: TRBJ2-2; size: .; DNA: TGTGCCAGCACAGGGACCTATAACACCGGGGAGCTGTTTTTT; CDR3: CASTGTYNTGELFF
D: TRBD1; V: TRBV6-5; J: TRBJ1-1; size: few; DNA: TGTGCCAGCAGTTACTCTAGCCAGGGGGCGGGAGGCACTGAAGCTTTCTTT; CDR3: CASSYSSQGAGGTEAFF
D: .; V: TRBV4-3; J: TRBJ2-2; size: many; DNA: TGCGCCAGCAGCCAAGTTTCCAGATCGAACACCGGGGAGCTGTTTTTT; CDR3: CASSQVSRSNTGELFF
D: TRBD1; V: TRBV5-1; J: TRBJ2-7; size: many; DNA: TGCGCCAGCCAACAGGGGGCTTCCTACGAGCAGTACTTC; CDR3: CASQQGASYEQYF
D: .; V: TRBV5-1; J: TRBJ1-4; size: .; DNA: TGCGCCAGCAGCCATGGGGCTCGAGGGAATAATGAAAAACTGTTTTTT; CDR3: CASSHGARGNNEKLFF
D: TRBD2; V: TRBV9; J: TRBJ2-7; size: many; DNA: TGTGCCAGCAGTCGACTAGCCTCGTATGAGCAGTACTTC; CDR3: CASSRLASYEQYF
D: .; V: TRBV21-1; J: TRBJ1-1; size: .; DNA: TGTGCCAGCAGCCCCAGGGTACGGGGCACTGAAGCTTTCTTT; CDR3: CASSPRVRGTEAFF
D: .; V: TRBV4-3; J: TRBJ1-6; size: .; DNA: TGCGCCAGCAGCCAAGAGAATGGGTTGAGTTCACCCCTCAACTTT; CDR3: CASSQENGLSSPLNF
D: .; V: TRBV20-1; J: TRBJ2-3; size: many; DNA: TGCAGTGCTAGAGGGTCGCGTACGAGCACAGATACGCAGTATTTT; CDR3: CSARGSRTSTDTQYF
D: .; V: TRBV5-6; J: TRBJ1-2; size: many; DNA: TGTGCCAGCAGCTTGTCCGGGACCCCGACCTATGGCTACACCTTC; CDR3: CASSLSGTPTYGYTF
D: TRBD1; V: TRBV9; J: TRBJ2-7; size: many; DNA: TGTGCCAGCAGCGTAGAGGGGGCCCACGAGCAGTACTTC; CDR3: CASSVEGAHEQYF
D: .; V: TRBV7-6; J: TRBJ2-1; size: many; DNA: TGTGCCAGCAGCTTACCCCCAGGACAGTCCTCCTACAATGAGCAGTTCTTC; CDR3: CASSLPPGQSSYNEQFF
D: .; V: TRBV7-2; J: TRBJ2-2; size: many; DNA: TGTGCCAGCAGCTTTTTAGGGTTCGACAAGCCTACCGGGGAGCTGTTTTTT; CDR3: CASSFLGFDKPTGELFF
D: .; V: TRBV9; J: TRBJ2-6; size: many; DNA: TGTGCCAGCAGCGTTTATGGGGGCGGCAACGTCCTGACTTTC; CDR3: CASSVYGGGNVLTF
D: .; V: TRBV4-3; J: TRBJ2-2; size: many; DNA: TGCGCCAGCAGCCAGAGTAATAGGAGAATCACCGGGGAGCTGTTTTTT; CDR3: CASSQSNRRITGELFF
D: TRBD1; V: TRBV7-6; J: TRBJ2-5; size: .; DNA: TGTGCCAGCAGCCCCCTGGGACAGTACCAAGAGACCCAGTACTTC; CDR3: CASSPLGQYQETQYF
D: TRBD2; V: TRBV5-1; J: TRBJ2-1; size: many; DNA: TGCGCCAGCAGCTTACAGCGGGGGGAATACAATGAGCAGTTCTTC; CDR3: CASSLQRGEYNEQFF
D: TRBD1; V: TRBV3-1; J: TRBJ1-2; size: many; DNA: TGTGCCAGCAGCCAAGGTGGACAGGGTTATGGCTACACCTTC; CDR3: CASSQGGQGYGYTF